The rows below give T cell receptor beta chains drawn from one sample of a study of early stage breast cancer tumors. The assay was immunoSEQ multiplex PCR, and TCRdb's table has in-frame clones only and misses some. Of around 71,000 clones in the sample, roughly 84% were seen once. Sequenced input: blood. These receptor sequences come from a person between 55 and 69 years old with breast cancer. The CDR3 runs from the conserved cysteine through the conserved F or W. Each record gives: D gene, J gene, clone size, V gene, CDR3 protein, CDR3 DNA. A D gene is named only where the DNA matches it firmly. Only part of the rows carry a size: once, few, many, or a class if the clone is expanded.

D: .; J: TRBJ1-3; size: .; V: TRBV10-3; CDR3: CAISDPRGSDTIYF; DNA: TGTGCCATCAGTGACCCGCGGGGGTCGGACACCATATATTTT
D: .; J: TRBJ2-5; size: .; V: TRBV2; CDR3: CASSSTPRGTQYF; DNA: TGTGCCAGCAGCTCGACCCCTCGGGGGACCCAGTACTTC
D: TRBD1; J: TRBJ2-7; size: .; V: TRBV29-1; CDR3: CSVSGGSYEQYF; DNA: TGCAGCGTATCAGGGGGCTCCTACGAGCAGTACTTC
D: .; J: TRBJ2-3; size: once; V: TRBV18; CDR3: CASSPGEADTQYF; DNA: TGTGCCAGCTCCCCCGGCGAGGCAGATACGCAGTATTTT
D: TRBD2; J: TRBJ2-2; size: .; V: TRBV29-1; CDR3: CSVPGEGHTGELFF; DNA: TGCAGCGTTCCGGGGGAGGGGCACACCGGGGAGCTGTTTTTT
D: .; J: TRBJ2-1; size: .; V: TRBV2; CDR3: CASSEALRDEQFF; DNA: TGTGCCAGCAGTGAAGCCCTTCGGGATGAGCAGTTCTTC
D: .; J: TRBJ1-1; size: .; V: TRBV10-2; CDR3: CASSEAPRGTEAFF; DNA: TGCGCCAGCAGTGAGGCACCACGGGGCACTGAAGCTTTCTTT
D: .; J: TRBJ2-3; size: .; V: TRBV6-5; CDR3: CATLAWGTDTQYF; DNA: TGTGCCACCCTGGCCTGGGGCACAGATACGCAGTATTTT
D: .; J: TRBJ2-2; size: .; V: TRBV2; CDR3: CASSRRSGELFF; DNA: TGTGCCAGCAGTAGACGCTCCGGGGAGCTGTTTTTT
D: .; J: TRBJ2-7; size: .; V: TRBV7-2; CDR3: CASSPISYEQYF; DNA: TGTGCCAGCAGCCCAATCTCCTACGAGCAGTACTTC
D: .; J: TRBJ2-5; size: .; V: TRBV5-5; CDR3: CASSSSDRVIRGETQYF; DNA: TGTGCCAGCAGCAGCTCCGATCGGGTCATCCGAGGGGAGACCCAGTACTTC
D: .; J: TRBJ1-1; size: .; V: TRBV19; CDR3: CASNEAGWGKVEAFF; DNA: TGTGCCTCCAACGAGGCAGGCTGGGGGAAGGTTGAAGCTTTCTTT
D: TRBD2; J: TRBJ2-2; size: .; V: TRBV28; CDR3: CASSNLLRLASYSNTGELFF; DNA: TGTGCCAGCAGTAACCTGTTAAGACTAGCGTCCTATTCGAACACCGGGGAGCTGTTTTTT
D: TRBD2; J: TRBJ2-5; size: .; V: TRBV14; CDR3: CASTDGGSVQETQYF; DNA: TGTGCCAGCACAGACGGCGGGAGCGTCCAAGAGACCCAGTACTTC
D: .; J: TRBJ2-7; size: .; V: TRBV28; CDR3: CASSLFRVGSYEQYF; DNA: TGTGCCAGCAGTTTATTCAGAGTCGGGTCCTACGAGCAGTACTTC
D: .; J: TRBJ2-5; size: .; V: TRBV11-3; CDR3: CASSWTAADGETQYF; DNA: TGTGCCAGCAGCTGGACTGCCGCGGACGGAGAGACCCAGTACTTC
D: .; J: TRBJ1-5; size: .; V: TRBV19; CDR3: CASSMIDQPQHF; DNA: TGTGCCAGTAGTATGATCGATCAGCCCCAGCATTTT
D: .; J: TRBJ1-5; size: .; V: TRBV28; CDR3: CASSLGWRGGNQPQHF; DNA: TGTGCCAGCAGTTTAGGGTGGAGGGGGGGGAATCAGCCCCAGCATTTT
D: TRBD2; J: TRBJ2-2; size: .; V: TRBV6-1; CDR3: CASSGTSGSSNTGELFF; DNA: TGTGCCAGCAGTGGGACTAGCGGGAGCTCCAACACCGGGGAGCTGTTTTTT
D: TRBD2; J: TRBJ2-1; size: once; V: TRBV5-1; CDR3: CASSAVAGASYNEQFF; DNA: TGCGCCAGCTCGGCGGTAGCGGGGGCGTCCTACAATGAGCAGTTCTTC
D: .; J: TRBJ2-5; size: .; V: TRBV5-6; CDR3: CASSSRRRGDRGTQYF; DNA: TGTGCCAGCAGCTCAAGACGCAGGGGCGACCGGGGGACCCAGTACTTC
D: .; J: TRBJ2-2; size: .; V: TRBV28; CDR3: CASKSPGANTGELFF; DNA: TGTGCCAGCAAGTCTCCCGGGGCGAACACCGGGGAGCTGTTTTTT
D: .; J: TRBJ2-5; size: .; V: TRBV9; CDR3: CASSVGPTEETQYF; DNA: TGTGCCAGCAGCGTAGGGCCGACTGAAGAGACCCAGTACTTC
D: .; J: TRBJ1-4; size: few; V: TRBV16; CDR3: CASSQSSRSNEKLFF; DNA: TGTGCCAGCAGCCAATCATCCAGGAGTAATGAAAAACTGTTTTTT
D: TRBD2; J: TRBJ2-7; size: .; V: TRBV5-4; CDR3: CASSPRTSGPYEQYF; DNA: TGTGCCAGCAGCCCGCGGACTAGCGGACCCTACGAGCAGTACTTC
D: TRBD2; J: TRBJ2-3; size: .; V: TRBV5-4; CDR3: CASSFLAGEDTQYF; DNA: TGTGCCAGCAGCTTTTTGGCGGGAGAAGATACGCAGTATTTT
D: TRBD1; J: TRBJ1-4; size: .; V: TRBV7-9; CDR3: CASSTPGQGEKLFF; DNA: TGTGCCAGCAGCACACCGGGACAGGGTGAAAAACTGTTTTTT
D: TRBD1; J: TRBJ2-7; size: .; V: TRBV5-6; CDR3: CASSFTGGDEQYF; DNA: TGTGCCAGCAGCTTTACAGGGGGCGACGAGCAGTACTTC
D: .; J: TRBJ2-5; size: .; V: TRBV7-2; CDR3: CASSPGGGETQYF; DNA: TGTGCCAGCAGCCCAGGGGGGGGAGAGACCCAGTACTTC
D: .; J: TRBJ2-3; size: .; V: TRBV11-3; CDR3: CASSFNAYTDTQYF; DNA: TGTGCCAGCAGCTTTAACGCCTACACAGATACGCAGTATTTT
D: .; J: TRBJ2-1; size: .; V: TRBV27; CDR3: CASSHQAGSPYNEQFF; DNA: TGTGCCAGCAGTCACCAAGCCGGGAGTCCCTACAATGAGCAGTTCTTC
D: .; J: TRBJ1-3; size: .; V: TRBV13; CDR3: CASSLGGHPSGNTIYF; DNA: TGTGCCAGCAGCTTAGGCGGCCATCCCTCTGGAAACACCATATATTTT
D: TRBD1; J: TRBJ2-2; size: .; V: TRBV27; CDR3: CASSRTTAGDRGRIGTGELFF; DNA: TGTGCCAGCAGTCGTACCACAGCCGGGGACAGGGGGCGCATTGGCACCGGGGAGCTGTTTTTT
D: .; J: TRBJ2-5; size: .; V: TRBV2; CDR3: CASSARRNQETQYF; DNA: TGTGCCAGCAGTGCCCGCAGAAACCAAGAGACCCAGTACTTC
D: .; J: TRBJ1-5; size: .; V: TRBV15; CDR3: CATSRGWQGGLRDQPQHF; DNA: TGTGCCACCAGCAGAGGTTGGCAGGGTGGGCTAAGGGATCAGCCCCAGCATTTT
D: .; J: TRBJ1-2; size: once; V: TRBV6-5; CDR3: CATRPGSYGYTF; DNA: TGTGCCACCCGGCCGGGGTCCTATGGCTACACCTTC
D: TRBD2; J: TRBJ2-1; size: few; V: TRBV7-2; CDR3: CASSPSGNNEQFF; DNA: TGTGCCAGCAGCCCTAGCGGGAACAATGAGCAGTTCTTC
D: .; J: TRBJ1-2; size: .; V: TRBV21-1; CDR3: CASKDYGYTF; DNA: TGTGCCAGCAAGGACTATGGCTACACCTTC
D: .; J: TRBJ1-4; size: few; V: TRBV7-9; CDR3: CASSLYEDEKLFF; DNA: TGTGCCAGCAGCTTATATGAGGATGAAAAACTGTTTTTT
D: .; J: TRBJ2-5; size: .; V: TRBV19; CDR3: CASSIGAKGSQYF; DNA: TGTGCCAGTAGTATCGGGGCGAAGGGAAGCCAGTACTTC
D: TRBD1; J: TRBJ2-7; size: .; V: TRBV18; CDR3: CASSQNGGQTYEQYF; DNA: TGTGCCAGCTCACAAAATGGGGGACAGACCTACGAGCAGTACTTC
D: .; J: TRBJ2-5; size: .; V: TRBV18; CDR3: CASSPPNPIGLNIQYF; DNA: TGTGCCAGCTCACCACCGAATCCAATTGGTTTGAATATCCAGTACTTC
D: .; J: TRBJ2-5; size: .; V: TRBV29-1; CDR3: CSVLFETQYF; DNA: TGCAGCGTTCTTTTTGAGACCCAGTACTTC